This TCR beta chain was documented in a study of T-cell reconstitution after alpha-beta-depleted transplantation in children. General study points: Recipient T cells and thymic progenitors that survived were the source of the high TCRbeta diversity seen at day 60 in some patients. A year had passed since transplant, and T-cell counts and diversity by then came mostly from newly produced T cells. Alpha-beta T cells present about two months after transplant were reported to originate from several hundred expanded graft clones.

In this sample, this clonotype turned up a few times. Its antigen is undetermined. A library of TCRbeta sequences, prepared with unique molecular identifiers, was generated. TCRdb re-called the PCR reads through MiXCR, storing one row per CDR3 protein. Of fewer than 250,000 distinct CDR3 sequences listed, approximately 15% are singletons. This specimen consisted of PBMCs, mostly from graft donor cells, obtained 360 days after TCRalphabeta/CD19-depleted stem cell transplant. The clonotype comes from a male patient between 2 and 15 years old who had a stem cell transplant for acute lymphoblastic leukemia, so the T cells may come from the graft donor.

The CDR3 DNA follows: TGTGCCAGCAGTTACTTGGGGAAAGGCTACACCTTC. This gives the protein CASSYLGKGYTF. J is TRBJ1-2 and V is TRBV6-5, with unresolved D. V was shortened by 1 base and J by 8 bases, with 8 bases between the two germline ends. Germline V gene sequence: CDR1 MNHEY, CDR2 SVGAGI. The CDR3 totals 12 residues.